This T cell receptor beta chain was sequenced for a study of blood T cell repertoires in COVID-19. Across the study: The United States, Italy and Spain were the sources of the acute and convalescent COVID-19 samples. T cells, B-cell-depleted T cells, or PBMCs supplied cDNA or gDNA.

As originally analysed: Amplification with reference gene primers provided the estimates of nucleated cell counts. The data were produced by immunoSEQ multiplex PCR, yet TCRdb's version contains in-frame clones alone and is incomplete. V, J and clone size are those of that table, while D and trimming were read from the DNA. The sample carries around 110,000 clones, less than 95% recorded once. Looked up from germline, CDR1 is SGHTA and CDR2 is FQGTGA. Trimming cost V 1 base and J 0 bases; bases outside gene matches: 1. The CDR3 contains 15 residues. The sequence derives from a human donor with active COVID-19. The donor label of this sample is uncertain. The chain has TRBV7-3 and TRBJ2-3; TRBD2 aligns across 7 bases. The sequenced sample consisted of peripheral blood. The CDR3 coding sequence is TGTGCCAGCAGCTTAATGCGGGGGAGCACAGATACGCAGTATTTT. Translated: CASSLMRGSTDTQYF.